The rows below give T cell receptor beta chains drawn from one sample of a study of cytomegalovirus exposure and HLA in healthy donors. Libraries were prepared by immunoSEQ multiplex PCR; TCRdb keeps only in-frame clonotypes and omits some of them. The sample yields 70,000 or so clones, 55% to 80% seen once. The source material was PBMCs. These receptor sequences come from a woman aged 50 to 60 in good health and CMV-seronegative. Both conserved end residues are part of each CDR3. Each record gives: clone size, D gene, V gene, J gene, CDR3 protein, CDR3 DNA. The D gene is left open where the match is weak. Clone size, where shown, is once, few, many, or a class for clones that have expanded.

size: -
D: -
V: TRBV6-5
J: TRBJ2-7
CDR3: CASSAPNNYEQYF
DNA: TGTGCCAGCAGTGCCCCCAACAACTACGAGCAGTACTTC

size: -
D: -
V: TRBV5-4
J: TRBJ1-1
CDR3: CASSLQGRDTEAFF
DNA: TGTGCCAGCAGCTTGCAGGGGCGGGACACTGAAGCTTTCTTT

size: many
D: -
V: TRBV5-1
J: TRBJ2-3
CDR3: CASSLNLGRRGTDTQYF
DNA: TGCGCCAGCAGCTTGAATCTCGGACGTCGGGGTACAGATACGCAGTATTTT

size: few
D: TRBD2
V: TRBV19
J: TRBJ2-1
CDR3: CASRHETSGYLYSVF
DNA: TGTGCCAGTAGACATGAGACTAGCGGGTACCTATATTCAGTCTTC

size: -
D: TRBD2
V: TRBV28
J: TRBJ2-3
CDR3: CASSSHSSGGTDTQYF
DNA: TGTGCCAGCAGTTCGCATTCTAGCGGAGGCACAGATACGCAGTATTTT

size: once
D: -
V: TRBV11-2
J: TRBJ1-1
CDR3: CASSETTGYTEAFF
DNA: TGTGCCAGCAGCGAAACAACAGGGTACACTGAAGCTTTCTTT

size: -
D: TRBD2
V: TRBV5-1
J: TRBJ2-1
CDR3: CASSLYTTSSYNEQFF
DNA: TGCGCCAGCAGCTTGTATACGACTAGCAGTTACAATGAGCAGTTCTTC

size: -
D: TRBD2
V: TRBV25-1
J: TRBJ2-5
CDR3: CASSDWLAGGETQYF
DNA: TGTGCCAGCAGTGATTGGCTAGCGGGAGGAGAGACCCAGTACTTC

size: few
D: TRBD1
V: TRBV28
J: TRBJ1-2
CDR3: CASSLEAGGSGGYTF
DNA: TGTGCCAGCAGTTTAGAAGCAGGGGGCTCGGGTGGCTACACCTTC

size: few
D: TRBD2
V: TRBV18
J: TRBJ2-1
CDR3: CASSPPTSGGQWGEQFF
DNA: TGTGCCAGCTCACCACCGACTAGCGGGGGTCAATGGGGTGAGCAGTTCTTC

size: -
D: TRBD2
V: TRBV7-2
J: TRBJ2-1
CDR3: CASSLLWEGEQFF
DNA: TGTGCCAGCTCACTCCTGTGGGAGGGTGAGCAGTTCTTC

size: once
D: TRBD1
V: TRBV28
J: TRBJ1-1
CDR3: CASSLWETGEAEAFF
DNA: TGTGCCAGCAGTTTATGGGAGACAGGGGAAGCTGAAGCTTTCTTT

size: few
D: -
V: TRBV6-4
J: TRBJ1-1
CDR3: CASSEEGWDTEAFF
DNA: TGTGCCAGCAGTGAGGAGGGATGGGACACTGAAGCTTTCTTT

size: once
D: -
V: TRBV6-5
J: TRBJ1-2
CDR3: CASSYSRFYGYTF
DNA: TGTGCCAGCAGTTACTCGAGGTTCTATGGCTACACCTTC

size: -
D: -
V: TRBV5-4
J: TRBJ1-2
CDR3: CASSLGGPGPVYGYTF
DNA: TGTGCCAGCAGCTTGGGGGGCCCGGGTCCGGTCTATGGCTACACCTTC

size: -
D: -
V: TRBV5-4
J: TRBJ1-5
CDR3: CASSREGGDQPQHF
DNA: TGTGCCAGCAGCCGAGAAGGGGGGGATCAGCCCCAGCATTTT

size: -
D: -
V: TRBV7-6
J: TRBJ2-7
CDR3: CASSPDRLEISYEQYF
DNA: TGTGCCAGCAGCCCAGACAGGTTAGAGATCTCCTACGAGCAGTACTTC

size: -
D: TRBD2
V: TRBV7-9
J: TRBJ2-1
CDR3: CASMAGGTYNEQFF
DNA: TGTGCCAGCATGGCGGGAGGAACCTACAATGAGCAGTTCTTC

size: -
D: TRBD2
V: TRBV10-3
J: TRBJ2-1
CDR3: CAISGLAGNEQFF
DNA: TGTGCCATCAGTGGACTAGCCGGCAATGAGCAGTTCTTC

size: -
D: -
V: TRBV7-9
J: TRBJ1-1
CDR3: CASGRSWGDTEAFF
DNA: TGTGCCAGCGGCCGATCGTGGGGGGACACTGAAGCTTTCTTT

size: -
D: -
V: TRBV28
J: TRBJ1-4
CDR3: CASSLWGVGEKLFF
DNA: TGTGCCAGCAGTTTGTGGGGGGTGGGTGAAAAACTGTTTTTT

size: -
D: -
V: TRBV27
J: TRBJ2-1
CDR3: CASSFPTGATSSEQFF
DNA: TGTGCCAGCAGTTTCCCAACAGGGGCCACTAGCAGTGAGCAGTTCTTC

size: -
D: TRBD1
V: TRBV30
J: TRBJ1-2
CDR3: CASPRQGDGYTF
DNA: TGTGCCTCCCCCAGACAGGGTGATGGCTACACCTTC

size: -
D: -
V: TRBV5-1
J: TRBJ2-3
CDR3: CASSLDPTSTDTQYF
DNA: TGCGCCAGCAGCTTGGACCCTACTAGCACAGATACGCAGTATTTT